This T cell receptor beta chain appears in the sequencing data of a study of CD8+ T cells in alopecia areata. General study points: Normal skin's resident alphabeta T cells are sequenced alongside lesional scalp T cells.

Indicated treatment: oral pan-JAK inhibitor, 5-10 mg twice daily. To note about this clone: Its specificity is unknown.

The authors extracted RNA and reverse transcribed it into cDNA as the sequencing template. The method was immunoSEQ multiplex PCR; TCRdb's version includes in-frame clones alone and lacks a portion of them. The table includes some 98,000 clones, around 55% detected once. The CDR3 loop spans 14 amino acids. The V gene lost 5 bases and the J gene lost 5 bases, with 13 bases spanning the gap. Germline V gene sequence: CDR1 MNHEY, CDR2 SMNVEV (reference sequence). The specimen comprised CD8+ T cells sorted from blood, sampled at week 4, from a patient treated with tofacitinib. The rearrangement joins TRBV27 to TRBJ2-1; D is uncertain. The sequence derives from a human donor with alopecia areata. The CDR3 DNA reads TGTGCCAGCAGTAGTTTAGGGTACCACAATGAGCAGTTCTTC. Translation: CASSSLGYHNEQFF.